The following is a T cell receptor (beta chain) sequence with its context. Its cognate antigen is unknown. Germline loops: CDR1 MDHEN, CDR2 SYDVKM. This CDR3 comprises 15 residues. The ends were cut back, 6 bases at V and 9 bases at J, with 21 bases in the middle. Only in-frame clones appear in the TCRdb table, and some are missing; sequencing was by immunoSEQ multiplex PCR. The sample includes 130,000 or so clones, about 93% of them seen just once. The record originates from a study of graft-versus-host responses after intestinal transplantation. Study summary: In this cohort, recipients had multivisceral, liver-intestinal, or isolated intestinal transplants.

Overall study findings and caveats: Allografts of one patient group, those with graft-donor T cell macrochimerism, had high graft-versus-host to host-versus-graft clonal ratios.

The chain links TRBV28 to TRBJ2-1; no reliable D call. The receptor comes from a human donor who received an intestinal transplant. Sequencing used unstimulated CD4+ T cells sorted from spleen or lymph node cells, obtained before intestinal transplant. CDR3 residues: CASSQNFGRKSEQFF. CDR3 DNA sequence: TGTGCCAGCAGCCAAAATTTTGGTCGAAAATCTGAGCAGTTCTTC.